There are a few counts of the clone carrying this T cell receptor (beta chain). Its antigen is not known. TCRdb reprocessed the reads via MiXCR and lists one record per CDR3 protein. The sample contains roughly 280,000 distinct CDR3 sequences, approximately 9.2% of which appear only once. The data derive from a study of T cell repertoires in cytomegalovirus infection. Study-level background: Both a matching HLA type and CMV infection were indicated by public TCR beta signatures.

Study-wide results and limits: The ex vivo response was dominated by HLA-C-restricted CMV-specific TCR beta clonotypes. Cumulative frequency of public TCR beta families picked out carriers of CMV plus the relevant HLA.

The germline V gene has CDR1 MNHEY and CDR2 SMNVEV (reference sequence). The V segment lost 3 bases and the J segment 5 bases; nucleotides outside the gene matches: 8. The CDR3 length is 15 residues. Specimen: PBMCs. The TCR comes from a human donor in good health (CMV status not recorded). Some clones in this sample may be carry-over from other donors' samples. The rearrangement uses TRBV27 and TRBJ2-5; 8 nucleotides line up with TRBD2. The CDR3 coding sequence is TGTGCCAGCAGTTTGAGTAGCGGGGACTCGGAGACCCAGTACTTC. It is translated as CASSLSSGDSETQYF.